This passage covers 8 T cell receptor beta chains from one sample sequenced in a study of CD8 T cells in Susac syndrome. With random hexamers, reverse transcription was performed on roughly 0.5 to 1 ug of RNA. TCRdb re-derived calls from the immunoSEQ multiplex PCR reads in MiXCR, one entry per CDR3 protein. The table records about 300,000 distinct CDR3 sequences, 92% of them present only once. Sequenced: CD4+ T cells from PBMCs. These receptors all stem from a human donor with multiple sclerosis.

The rearrangement links TRBV2 to TRBJ2-6; 16 bases are a match to TRBD2. Germline lookup yields CDR1 SNHLY and CDR2 FYNNEI. This CDR3 has 21 amino acids. The J segment lost 2 bases and the V segment lost 6 bases, leaving 13 bases of the junction unmatched. In DNA, the CDR3 is TGTGCCAGCAGCGAGACTTCGGGACTAGCGGGAGGGGCGGCTGGGGCCAACGTCCTGACTTTC. Its translation: CASSETSGLAGGAAGANVLTF.

The chain uses TRBV6-1 and TRBJ2-7; no firm D call. Trimming pared 5 bases from V and 2 bases from J, leaving 10 bases between. Germline assignment: CDR1 MNHNS and CDR2 SASEGT. The CDR3 is 13 residues long. CDR3 DNA: TGTGCCAGCAGTCTAAAAAGGGCCTACGAGCAGTACTTC. Its protein is CASSLKRAYEQYF.

V and J are TRBV5-1 and TRBJ1-6, with no clear D. The germline gives CDR1 SGHRS, CDR2 YFSETQ. V was shortened by 5 bases and J by 7 bases, with 10 bases between the two germline ends. The CDR3 spans 13 residues. The chain's CDR3 is CASRVSENSPLHF. In DNA form, the CDR3 reads TGCGCCAGCAGGGTTTCGGAGAATTCACCCCTCCACTTT.

The rearrangement uses TRBV5-4 and TRBJ2-3, with unresolved D. The CDR3 consists of 13 residues. With 3 bases removed from V and 6 bases from J, the gap between germline ends came to 11 bases. In germline, CDR1 is SGHNT, CDR2 YYREEE (reference sequence). In DNA form, the CDR3 reads TGTGCCAGCAGCTCTCCTGGGCTGGATACGCAGTATTTT. Its translation: CASSSPGLDTQYF.

The CDR3 nucleotides read TGTGCCAGCAGCCCCGGACCGGGGGCAGGCCAAGAGACCCAGTACTTC. This translates into CASSPGPGAGQETQYF. V is TRBV28 and J is TRBJ2-5; D tentatively fits TRBD1 or TRBD2 (6 bases each). Germline CDR1 is MDHEN and CDR2 is SYDVKM. The CDR3 spans 16 residues. Trimming cost V 6 bases and J 1 base, with 18 bases left between them.

This clonotype occurred once. The chain uses TRBV29-1 and TRBJ2-1; 7 bases match TRBD1. The ends lost 0 bases at V and 8 bases at J; junction bases unmatched: 10. This CDR3 has 15 amino acids. Per the germline V gene, CDR1 is SQVTM and CDR2 is ANQGSEA. The CDR3 loop reads CSVEEGTALTDEQFF. The CDR3 DNA follows: TGCAGCGTTGAAGAAGGGACAGCACTTACCGATGAGCAGTTCTTC.

This chain joins TRBV30 and TRBJ1-5; tentatively, D is TRBD1 (6 bases). Germline V gene lookup returns CDR1 GTSNPN and CDR2 SVGIG (reference sequence). Trimming removed 3 bases at V and 7 bases at J, with 16 bases between. This CDR3 region has 14 residues. DNA for the CDR3: TGTGCCTGGAGCGAGGGGGGGGCCCGGCAGCCCCAGCATTTT. It specifies CAWSEGGARQPQHF.

The genes are TRBV23-1 and TRBJ2-7, with TRBD2 matching 8 bases. TRBV23-1 is recorded as an ORF, its role being uncertain. V shed 4 bases, J shed 2 bases, and the junction held 25 bases outside the gene matches. This CDR3 has 21 amino acids. The CDR3 sequence is CASSPSPPGGVHKNTTYEQYF. The CDR3 nucleotides are TGCGCCAGCAGTCCTTCTCCTCCGGGAGGGGTCCACAAAAATACAACCTACGAGCAGTACTTC.